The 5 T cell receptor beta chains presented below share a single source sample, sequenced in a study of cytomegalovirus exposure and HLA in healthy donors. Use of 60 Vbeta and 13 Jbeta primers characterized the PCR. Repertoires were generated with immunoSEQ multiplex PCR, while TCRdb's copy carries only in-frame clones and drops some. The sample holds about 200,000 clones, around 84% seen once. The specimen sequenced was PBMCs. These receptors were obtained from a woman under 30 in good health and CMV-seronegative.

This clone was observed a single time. The CDR3 bases are TGTGCCATCCCCTGGGCAGGCCGTAATTGGCCCCAGCATTTT. This codes for CAIPWAGRNWPQHF. The chain is built from TRBV27 and TRBJ1-5; no clear D. Trimming took off 10 bases at V and 9 bases at J, with 22 bases between the two ends. Per the germline V gene, CDR1 is MNHEY and CDR2 is SMNVEV (reference sequence). The CDR3 sequence is 14 residues long.

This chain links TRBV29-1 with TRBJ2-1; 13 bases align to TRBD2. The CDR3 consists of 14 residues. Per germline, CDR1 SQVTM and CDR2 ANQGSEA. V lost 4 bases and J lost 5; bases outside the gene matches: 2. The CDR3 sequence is CSVGTSGSHNEQFF. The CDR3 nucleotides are TGCAGCGTTGGGACTAGCGGGAGCCACAATGAGCAGTTCTTC.

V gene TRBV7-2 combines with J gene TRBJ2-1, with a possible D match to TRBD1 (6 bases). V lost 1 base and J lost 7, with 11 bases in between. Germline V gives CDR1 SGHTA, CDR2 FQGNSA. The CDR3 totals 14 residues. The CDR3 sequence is CASSLVGGANEQFF. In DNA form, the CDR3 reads TGTGCCAGCAGCTTAGTTGGGGGCGCAAATGAGCAGTTCTTC.

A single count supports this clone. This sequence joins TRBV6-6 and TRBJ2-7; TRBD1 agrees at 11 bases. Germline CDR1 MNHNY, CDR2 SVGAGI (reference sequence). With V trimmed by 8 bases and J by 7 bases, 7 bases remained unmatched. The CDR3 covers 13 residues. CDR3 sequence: CASRTGGAGEQYF. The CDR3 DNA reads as TGTGCCAGCCGGACAGGGGGCGCGGGAGAGCAGTACTTC.

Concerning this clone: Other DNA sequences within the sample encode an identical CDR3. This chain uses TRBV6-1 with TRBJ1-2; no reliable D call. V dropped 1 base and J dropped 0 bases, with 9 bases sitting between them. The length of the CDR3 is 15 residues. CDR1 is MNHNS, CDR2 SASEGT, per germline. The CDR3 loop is CASSEGQATNYGYTF. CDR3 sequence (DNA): TGTGCCAGCAGTGAAGGTCAGGCAACTAACTATGGCTACACCTTC.